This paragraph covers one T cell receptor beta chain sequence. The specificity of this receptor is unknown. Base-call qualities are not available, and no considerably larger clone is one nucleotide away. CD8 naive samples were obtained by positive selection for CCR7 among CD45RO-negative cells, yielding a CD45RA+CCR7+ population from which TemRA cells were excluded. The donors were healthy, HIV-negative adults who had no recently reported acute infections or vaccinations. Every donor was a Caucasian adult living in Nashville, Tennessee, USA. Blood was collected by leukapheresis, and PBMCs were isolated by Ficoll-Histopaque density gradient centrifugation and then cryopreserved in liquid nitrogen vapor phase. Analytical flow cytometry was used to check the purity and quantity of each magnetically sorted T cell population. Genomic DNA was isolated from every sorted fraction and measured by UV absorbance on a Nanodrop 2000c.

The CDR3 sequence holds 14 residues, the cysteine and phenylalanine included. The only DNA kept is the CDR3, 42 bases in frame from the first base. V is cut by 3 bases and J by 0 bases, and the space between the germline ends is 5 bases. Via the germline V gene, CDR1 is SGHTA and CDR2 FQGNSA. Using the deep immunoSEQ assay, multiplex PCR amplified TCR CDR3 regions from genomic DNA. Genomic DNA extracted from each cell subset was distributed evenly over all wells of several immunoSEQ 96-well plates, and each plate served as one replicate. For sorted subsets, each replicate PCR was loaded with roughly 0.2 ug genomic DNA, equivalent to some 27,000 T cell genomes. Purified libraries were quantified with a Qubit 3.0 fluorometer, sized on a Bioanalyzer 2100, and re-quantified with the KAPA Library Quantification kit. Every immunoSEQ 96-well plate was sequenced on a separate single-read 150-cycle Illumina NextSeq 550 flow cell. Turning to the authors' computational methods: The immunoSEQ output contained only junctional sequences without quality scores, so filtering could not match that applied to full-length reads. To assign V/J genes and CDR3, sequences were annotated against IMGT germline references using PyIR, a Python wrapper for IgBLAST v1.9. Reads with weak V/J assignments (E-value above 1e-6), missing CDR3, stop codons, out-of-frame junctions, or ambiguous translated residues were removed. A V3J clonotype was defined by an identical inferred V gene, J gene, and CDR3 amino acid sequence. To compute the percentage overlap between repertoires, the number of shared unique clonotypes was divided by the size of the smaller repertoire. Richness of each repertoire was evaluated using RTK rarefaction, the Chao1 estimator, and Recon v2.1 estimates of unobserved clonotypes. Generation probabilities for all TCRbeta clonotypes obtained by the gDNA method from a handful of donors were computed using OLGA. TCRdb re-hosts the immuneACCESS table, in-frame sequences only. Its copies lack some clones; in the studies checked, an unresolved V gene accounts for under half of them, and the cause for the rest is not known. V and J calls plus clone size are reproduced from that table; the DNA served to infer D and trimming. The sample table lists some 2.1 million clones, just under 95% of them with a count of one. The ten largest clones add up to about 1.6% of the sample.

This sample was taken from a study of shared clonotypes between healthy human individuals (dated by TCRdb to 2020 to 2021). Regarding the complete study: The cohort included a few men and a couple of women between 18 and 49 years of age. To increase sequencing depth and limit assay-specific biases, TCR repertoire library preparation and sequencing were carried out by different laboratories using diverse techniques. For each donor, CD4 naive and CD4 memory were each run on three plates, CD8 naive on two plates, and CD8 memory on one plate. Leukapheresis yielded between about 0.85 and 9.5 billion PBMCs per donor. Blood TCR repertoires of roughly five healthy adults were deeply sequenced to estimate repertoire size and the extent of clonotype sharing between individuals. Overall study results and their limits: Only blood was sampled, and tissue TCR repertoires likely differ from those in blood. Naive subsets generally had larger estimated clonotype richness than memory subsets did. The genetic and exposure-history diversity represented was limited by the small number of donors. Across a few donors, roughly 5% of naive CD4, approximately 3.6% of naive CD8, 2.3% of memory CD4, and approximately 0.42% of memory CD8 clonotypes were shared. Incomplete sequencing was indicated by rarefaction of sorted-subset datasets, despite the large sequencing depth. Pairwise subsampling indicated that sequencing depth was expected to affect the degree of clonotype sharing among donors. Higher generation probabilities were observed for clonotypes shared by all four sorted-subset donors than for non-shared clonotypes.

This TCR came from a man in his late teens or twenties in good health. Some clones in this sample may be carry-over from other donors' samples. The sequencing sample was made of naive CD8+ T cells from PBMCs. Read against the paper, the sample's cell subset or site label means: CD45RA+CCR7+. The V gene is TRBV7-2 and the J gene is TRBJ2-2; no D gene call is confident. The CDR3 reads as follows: CASSFSANTGELFF. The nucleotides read TGTGCCAGCAGCTTCTCAGCGAACACCGGGGAGCTGTTTTTT.